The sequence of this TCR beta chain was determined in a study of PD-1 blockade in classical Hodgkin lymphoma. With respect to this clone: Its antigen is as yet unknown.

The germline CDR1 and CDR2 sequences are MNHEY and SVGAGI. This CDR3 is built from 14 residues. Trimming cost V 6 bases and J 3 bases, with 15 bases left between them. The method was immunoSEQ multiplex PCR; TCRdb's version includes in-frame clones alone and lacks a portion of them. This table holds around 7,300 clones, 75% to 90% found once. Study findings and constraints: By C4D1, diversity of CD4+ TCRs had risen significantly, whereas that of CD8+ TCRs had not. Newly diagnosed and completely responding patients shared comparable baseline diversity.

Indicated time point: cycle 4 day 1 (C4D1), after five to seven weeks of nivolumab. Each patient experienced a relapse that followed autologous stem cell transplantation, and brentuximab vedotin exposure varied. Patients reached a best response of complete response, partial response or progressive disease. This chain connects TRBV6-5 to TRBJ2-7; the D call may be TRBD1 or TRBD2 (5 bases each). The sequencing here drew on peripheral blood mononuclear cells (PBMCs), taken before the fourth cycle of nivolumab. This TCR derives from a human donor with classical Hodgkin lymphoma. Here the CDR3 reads CASRRDPQGYEQYV. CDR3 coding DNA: TGTGCCAGCAGGAGGGACCCTCAAGGCTACGAGCAGTACGTC.